Below are 30 T cell receptor beta chains sequenced from a single sample in a study of neurological immune-mediated disorders. From the 5' RACE reads, TCRdb called clonotypes with MiXCR, one entry per CDR3 protein. The sample carries tens of thousands of distinct CDR3 sequences, roughly 3.5% recorded once. Source material: PBMCs. These receptors originate from a woman aged 25 to 39 with multiple sclerosis.

This clonotype was counted ten times or more. The chain is built from TRBV5-1 and TRBJ2-5, with D perhaps matching TRBD1 or TRBD2 (5 bases each). Trimming cost V 0 bases and J 5 bases, with 14 bases left between them. This CDR3 has 15 amino acids. Germline-derived CDR1 and CDR2 are SGHRS and YFSETQ. CDR3 sequence reads: CASSLVWGIDETQYF. The CDR3 nucleotides read TGCGCCAGCAGCTTGGTTTGGGGGATCGATGAGACCCAGTACTTC.

This clonotype showed up just a few times. The chain carries TRBV7-2 and TRBJ2-7; no clear D gene. V was trimmed by 4 bases and J by 7 bases, leaving 17 bases between them. Germline CDR1 reads SGHTA; CDR2 reads FQGNSA. The CDR3 totals 14 residues. DNA for the CDR3: TGTGCCAGCAGCTCACGTAATACGATCGAAGAGCAGTACTTC. Translating gives CASSSRNTIEEQYF.

This clonotype was observed many times. V usage is TRBV7-2 and J usage is TRBJ1-1, with D maybe TRBD1 (5 bases). CDR3 length: 15 amino acids. The germline V gene encodes CDR1 SGHTA and CDR2 FQGNSA. Trimming took 1 base from V and 4 from J, leaving 13 bases between them. In DNA form, the CDR3 reads TGTGCCAGCAGCTTAGTAACCGGGGGGAGCACTGAAGCTTTCTTT. It is translated as CASSLVTGGSTEAFF.

In its sample, this clonotype was seen many times. V is TRBV10-3 and J is TRBJ2-1, with 12 bases aligning to TRBD2. The V segment lost 5 bases and the J segment 5 bases; nucleotides outside the gene matches: 4. The V gene's germline CDR1 is ENHRY and CDR2 SYGVKD. There are 15 residues in the CDR3. CDR3 in DNA: TGTGCCATCAGTCTGACTAGCGGGGGCAACAATGAGCAGTTCTTC. Translating gives CAISLTSGGNNEQFF.

This clonotype was detected many times. This chain joins TRBV10-3 and TRBJ2-5; a possible D gene is TRBD2 (6 bases). V lost 5 bases, J lost 2 bases, and 9 bases lay in between. The germline V gene has CDR1 ENHRY and CDR2 SYGVKD. This CDR3 has 13 amino acids. The CDR3 DNA is TGTGCCATCAGTTGGGGGGATCAAGAGACCCAGTACTTC. It encodes CAISWGDQETQYF.

Of note for this clonotype: Compared with germline, one end of the junction differs, possibly owing to a read error. The chain joins TRBV20-1 to TRBJ1-5; 8 positions agree with TRBD1. The CDR3 length is 18 residues. From germline, CDR1 is DFQATT and CDR2 SNEGSKA (reference sequence). The CDR3 is CSARDSRQGTSRNQPQNF. CDR3 DNA sequence: TGCAGTGCTAGAGATTCGCGACAGGGGACCTCCAGAAATCAGCCCCAGAATTTT.

This chain joins TRBV20-1 and TRBJ2-1; 10 bases agree with TRBD2. The CDR3 consists of 15 residues. Per germline, CDR1 DFQATT and CDR2 SNEGSKA (reference sequence). The V and J ends lost 6 bases and 9 bases, in that order; junction bases with no gene match: 14. The DNA for the CDR3 is TGCAGTGCAGAGGGAAGCGGGAGGGCCCCAATTGAGCAGTTCTTC. Amino acids: CSAEGSGRAPIEQFF.

In this sample, this clonotype turned up many times. V usage is TRBV7-2 and J usage is TRBJ2-1; the D gene is possibly TRBD2 (6 bases). The CDR3 has 15 residues. V dropped 1 base and J dropped 4 bases, with 11 bases sitting between them. The germline V gene has CDR1 SGHTA and CDR2 FQGNSA. CDR3 loop: CASSLGRESYNEQFF. The CDR3 DNA sequence: TGTGCCAGCAGCTTAGGACGGGAGAGTTACAATGAGCAGTTCTTC.

This clonotype was seen many times. This rearrangement joins TRBV21-1 to TRBJ1-5; TRBD1 reflects the table's D call only, with no check against the DNA. TRBV21-1 is marked as a pseudogene. The CDR3 is made up of 18 amino acids. The CDR3 DNA sequence: TGTGCCGTCGCCGGGGACAGGGGAATGATCGGAAGCAATCAGCCCCAGCATTTT. Its translation: CAVAGDRGMIGSNQPQHF.

This clonotype has at least ten counts. This sequence joins TRBV9 and TRBJ2-7; no reliable D call. Germline assignment: CDR1 SGDLS and CDR2 YYNGEE. With 4 bases removed from V and 0 bases from J, the gap between germline ends came to 14 bases. This CDR3 has 15 amino acids. The CDR3 DNA reads TGTGCCAGCAGCTTTCTCGGACGGAGCTCCTACGAGCAGTACTTC. Translation gives CASSFLGRSSYEQYF.

The table lists this clonotype with many counts. The rearrangement links TRBV20-1 to TRBJ1-5, with TRBD1 matching over 10 bases. Germline-derived CDR1 and CDR2 are DFQATT and SNEGSKA (reference sequence). With V trimmed by 5 bases and J by 3 bases, 7 bases remained unmatched. This CDR3 is 15 amino acids long. The CDR3 bases are TGCAGTGCTGTAAAGGACAGGGGGAACAATCAGCCCCAGCATTTT. It codes for CSAVKDRGNNQPQHF.

This clonotype has at least ten counts. V is TRBV20-1 and J is TRBJ2-5; D is perhaps TRBD1 (5 bases). The CDR3 spans 15 residues. Germline CDR1 is DFQATT and CDR2 is SNEGSKA (reference sequence). V dropped 3 bases and J dropped 5 bases, with 19 bases sitting between them. The CDR3 is CSASGVGARGETQYF. DNA for the CDR3: TGCAGTGCTAGTGGGGTAGGGGCGCGAGGCGAGACCCAGTACTTC.

This clonotype was picked up many times. J is TRBJ2-7 and V is TRBV12-3 or TRBV12-4; perhaps TRBD1 as D (5 bases). There are 11 residues in the CDR3. V was pared by 2 bases and J by 7 bases, with 6 bases between. This CDR3 is CASSLNREQYF. The CDR3 nucleotides are TGTGCCAGCAGTTTAAACAGGGAGCAGTACTTC.

This clonotype was recorded many times. This chain joins TRBV6-5 and TRBJ2-7; TRBD2 agrees at 12 bases. The CDR3 length is 14 residues. The V segment lost 8 bases and the J segment 5 bases; nucleotides outside the gene matches: 7. Germline lookup yields CDR1 MNHEY and CDR2 SVGAGI. This CDR3 reads CASSRTSGNHEQYF. The CDR3 nucleotides are TGTGCCAGCTCCCGGACTAGCGGGAATCACGAGCAGTACTTC.

The table lists this clonotype with many counts. This chain joins TRBV7-9 and TRBJ2-5; 7 bases line up with TRBD1. The germline CDR1 and CDR2 sequences are SEHNR and FQNEAQ (reference sequence). Losses at the gene ends were 10 bases for V and 2 bases for J; bases not matched to a gene: 13. CDR3 size: 15 residues. The CDR3 DNA reads TGTGCCATATCAGAGGACAGGATATATCAAGAGACCCAGTACTTC. As protein: CAISEDRIYQETQYF.

The table lists this clonotype with many counts. This rearrangement joins TRBV20-1 to TRBJ2-1; tentatively, D is TRBD1 (6 bases). V dropped 4 bases and J dropped 7 bases, with 14 bases sitting between them. There are 13 residues in the CDR3. Per germline, CDR1 DFQATT and CDR2 SNEGSKA (reference sequence). Written as DNA, the CDR3 is TGCAGTGCTACAGGGGTCGGGGAGAATGAGCAGTTCTTC. Its protein product is CSATGVGENEQFF.

This clonotype occurred many times. The genes are TRBV5-6 and TRBJ2-7; D is unclear. CDR3 length equals 14 residues. From germline, CDR1 is SGHDT and CDR2 YYEEEE. The ends were cut back, 2 bases at V and 0 bases at J, with 9 bases in the middle. The CDR3 loop is CASSFPSGSYEQYF. The CDR3, as DNA: TGTGCCAGCAGCTTCCCCTCTGGCTCCTACGAGCAGTACTTC.

Ten or more counts support this clonotype. V is TRBV5-1 and J is TRBJ2-3, with 8 bases identical to TRBD2. V lost 0 bases and J lost 2; bases outside the gene matches: 5. The germline V gene encodes CDR1 SGHRS and CDR2 YFSETQ. The CDR3 contains 16 residues. The chain's CDR3 is CASSLATSGYTDTQYF. The CDR3, as DNA: TGCGCCAGCAGCTTGGCCACTAGCGGCTACACAGATACGCAGTATTTT.

This clonotype was counted ten times or more. The genes are TRBV5-1 and TRBJ1-2; possibly TRBD1 for D (5 bases). V shed 4 bases and J shed 1 base, with 14 bases lying between them. CDR1 is SGHRS, CDR2 YFSETQ, per germline. There are 15 residues in the CDR3. The CDR3 DNA sequence: TGCGCCAGCAGCGCCGGACATAACCTTAACTATGGCTACACCTTC. Translated: CASSAGHNLNYGYTF.

This clonotype was detected ten times or more. The chain links TRBV5-1 to TRBJ2-7, with 7 bases matching TRBD1. Looked up from germline, CDR1 is SGHRS and CDR2 is YFSETQ. The junction had 10 bases not matched to a gene; V was cut back by 5 bases and J by 2 bases. This CDR3 spans 15 amino acids. In DNA form, the CDR3 reads TGCGCCAGCAGGCCCGAGGGACAGACGGCCTACGAGCAGTACTTC. This codes for CASRPEGQTAYEQYF. Full variable domain (rest looked up from reference TRBV5-1 and TRBJ2-7): KAGVTQTPRYLIKTRGQQVTLSCSPISGHRSVSWYQQTPGQGLQFLFEYFSETQRNKGNFPGRFSGRQFSNSRSEMNVSTLELGDSALYLCASRPEGQTAYEQYFGPGTRLTVT.

This clonotype was recorded at least ten times. The chain links TRBV7-9 to TRBJ1-1; D is possibly TRBD1 (5 bases). CDR1 and CDR2 from the germline V gene are SEHNR and FQNEAQ (reference sequence). This CDR3 comprises 19 residues. With 3 bases removed from V and 0 bases from J, the gap between germline ends came to 23 bases. The CDR3 sequence is CASSLGFIRNRSMNTEAFF. The CDR3 region has the DNA TGTGCCAGCAGCTTGGGGTTTATAAGGAACAGGAGTATGAACACTGAAGCTTTCTTT.

This clonotype was seen repeatedly, ten times or more. J is TRBJ1-5 and V is TRBV5-1; no firm D call. Trimming removed 2 bases at V and 5 bases at J, with 14 bases between. The CDR3 totals 15 residues. Germline lookup yields CDR1 SGHRS and CDR2 YFSETQ. CDR3 bases: TGCGCCAGCAGCTTCGACGGGCGGTACTATCAGCCCCAGCATTTT. This sequence encodes CASSFDGRYYQPQHF.

This clonotype has ten or more counts. The chain links TRBV5-1 to TRBJ2-5, with 9 nucleotides matching TRBD1. Germline assignment: CDR1 SGHRS and CDR2 YFSETQ. V lost 4 bases to trimming and J lost 5 bases; unmatched junction nucleotides: 9. This CDR3 region has 15 residues. CDR3 DNA: TGCGCCAGCAGCATTACAGGGGGCCAGGTGGAGACCCAGTACTTC. It codes for CASSITGGQVETQYF.

This clonotype was observed a few times. The rearrangement uses TRBV28 and TRBJ2-5, with D possibly being TRBD2 (6 bases). Deletions cut 6 bases from V and 5 bases from J, with 16 bases between. The germline V gene encodes CDR1 MDHEN and CDR2 SYDVKM. The CDR3 is made up of 14 amino acids. Here the CDR3 reads CASRRELRRETQYF. CDR3 DNA: TGTGCCAGCAGACGGGAGCTACGGCGGGAGACCCAGTACTTC.

This clonotype was counted a few times. The chain is built from TRBV20-1 and TRBJ2-2; tentative D call: TRBD2 (5 bases). Trimming took off 3 bases at V and 5 bases at J, with 19 bases between the two ends. The germline CDR1 and CDR2 sequences are DFQATT and SNEGSKA (reference sequence). This CDR3 comprises 16 residues. DNA of the CDR3: TGCAGTGCTAGCGGTCACGGACTTTTTGGGACCGGGGAGCTGTTTTTT. Translated: CSASGHGLFGTGELFF.

This clonotype occurred many times. V gene TRBV7-6 combines with J gene TRBJ2-5; D might be TRBD1 or TRBD2, each matching 6 bases. In germline, CDR1 is SGHVS, CDR2 FNYEAQ. The ends were cut back, 3 bases at V and 5 bases at J, with 16 bases in the middle. This CDR3 has 15 amino acids. CDR3 region: CASSFSRGRGETQYF. The DNA for the CDR3 is TGTGCCAGCAGCTTCTCTCGGGGGCGCGGCGAGACCCAGTACTTC.

This clonotype was counted at least ten times. CDR3 sequence reads: CASSFRAGAFNEQFF. The CDR3 DNA reads as TGCGCCAGCAGCTTCCGCGCGGGCGCGTTCAATGAGCAGTTCTTC. The chain links TRBV5-1 to TRBJ2-1; tentative D call: TRBD2 (5 bases). Per the germline V gene, CDR1 is SGHRS and CDR2 is YFSETQ. This CDR3 comprises 15 residues. V was cut by 2 bases and J by 6 bases, with 15 bases left in between.

This chain uses TRBV7-9 with TRBJ2-7, with 7 bases fitting TRBD1. The trim removed 10 bases at V and 0 bases at J, leaving 6 bases unmatched. Germline-derived CDR1 and CDR2 are SEHNR and FQNEAQ (reference sequence). The CDR3 runs to 13 residues. The CDR3 spells CATRDSRSYEQYF. The CDR3, as DNA: TGTGCCACAAGGGACAGCCGCTCCTACGAGCAGTACTTC.

This clonotype was seen a few times. The rearrangement joins TRBV7-6 to TRBJ2-1; D tentatively fits TRBD1 or TRBD2 (5 bases each). V lost 1 base and J lost 2, with 9 bases in between. Germline CDR1 SGHVS, CDR2 FNYEAQ. This CDR3 spans 15 amino acids. CDR3 nucleotide sequence: TGTGCCAGCAGCTTAGTCGTGGGGGCCTACAATGAGCAGTTCTTC. It codes for CASSLVVGAYNEQFF.

This chain connects TRBV20-1 to TRBJ2-3; 10 bases align to TRBD2. The germline gives CDR1 DFQATT, CDR2 SNEGSKA (reference sequence). This CDR3 contains 15 residues. After removal of 2 bases from V and 6 bases from J, the junction contained 8 bases not matched to a gene. Here the CDR3 reads CSARNLAGDGDTQYF. The CDR3 DNA reads TGCAGTGCTAGAAATCTAGCGGGAGATGGGGATACGCAGTATTTT.